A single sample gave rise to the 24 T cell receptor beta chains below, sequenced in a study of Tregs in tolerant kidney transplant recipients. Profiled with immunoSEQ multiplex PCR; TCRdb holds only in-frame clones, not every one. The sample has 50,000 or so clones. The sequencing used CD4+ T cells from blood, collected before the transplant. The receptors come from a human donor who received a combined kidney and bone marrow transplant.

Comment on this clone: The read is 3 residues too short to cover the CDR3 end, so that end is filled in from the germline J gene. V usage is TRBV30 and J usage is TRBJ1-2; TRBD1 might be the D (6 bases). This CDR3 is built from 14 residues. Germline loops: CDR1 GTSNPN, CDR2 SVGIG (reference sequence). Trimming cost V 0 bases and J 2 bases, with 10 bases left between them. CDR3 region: CAWSVLGANYGYTF. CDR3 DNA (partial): TGTGCCTGGAGTGTACTGGGGGCAAACTATGGC.

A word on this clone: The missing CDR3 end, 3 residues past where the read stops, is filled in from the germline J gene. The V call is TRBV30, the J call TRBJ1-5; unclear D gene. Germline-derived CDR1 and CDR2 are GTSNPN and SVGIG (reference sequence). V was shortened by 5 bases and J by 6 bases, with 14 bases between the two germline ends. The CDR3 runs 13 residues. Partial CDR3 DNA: TGTGCCTGGGGGCGACGGTCTGGTCAGCCC. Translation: CAWGRRSGQP. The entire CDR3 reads CAWGRRSGQPQHF.

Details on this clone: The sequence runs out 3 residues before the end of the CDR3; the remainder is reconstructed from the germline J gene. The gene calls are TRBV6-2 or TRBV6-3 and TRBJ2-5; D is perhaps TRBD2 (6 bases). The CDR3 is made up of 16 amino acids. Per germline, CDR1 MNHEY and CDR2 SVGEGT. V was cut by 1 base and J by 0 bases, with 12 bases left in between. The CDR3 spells CASSYFSGKYQETQYF. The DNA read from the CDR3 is TGTGCCAGCAGTTACTTTAGCGGAAAGTACCAAGAGACC.

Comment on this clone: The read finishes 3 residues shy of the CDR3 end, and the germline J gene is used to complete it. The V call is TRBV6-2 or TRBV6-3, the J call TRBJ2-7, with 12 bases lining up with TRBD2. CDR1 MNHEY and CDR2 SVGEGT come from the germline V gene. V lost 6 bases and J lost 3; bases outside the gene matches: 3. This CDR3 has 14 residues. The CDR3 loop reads CASRLTSGGYEQYF. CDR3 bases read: TGTGCCAGCAGACTGACTAGCGGGGGCTACGAG.

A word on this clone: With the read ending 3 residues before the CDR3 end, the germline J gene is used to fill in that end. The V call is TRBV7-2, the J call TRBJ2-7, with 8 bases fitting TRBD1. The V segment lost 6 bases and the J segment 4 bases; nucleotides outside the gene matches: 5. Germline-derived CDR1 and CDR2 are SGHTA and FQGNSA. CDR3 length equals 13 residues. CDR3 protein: CASSLDRAYEQYF. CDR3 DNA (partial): TGTGCCAGCAGTTTGGACAGGGCTTACGAG.

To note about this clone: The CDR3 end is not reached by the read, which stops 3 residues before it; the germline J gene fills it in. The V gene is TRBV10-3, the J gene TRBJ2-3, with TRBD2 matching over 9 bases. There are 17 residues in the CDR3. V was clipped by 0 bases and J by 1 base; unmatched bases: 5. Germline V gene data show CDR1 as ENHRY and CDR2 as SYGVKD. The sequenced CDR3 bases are TGTGCCATCAGTGAGTCGAAGACTAGCGGACGCACAGATACG. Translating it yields CAISESKTSGRTDT. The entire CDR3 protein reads CAISESKTSGRTDTQYF.

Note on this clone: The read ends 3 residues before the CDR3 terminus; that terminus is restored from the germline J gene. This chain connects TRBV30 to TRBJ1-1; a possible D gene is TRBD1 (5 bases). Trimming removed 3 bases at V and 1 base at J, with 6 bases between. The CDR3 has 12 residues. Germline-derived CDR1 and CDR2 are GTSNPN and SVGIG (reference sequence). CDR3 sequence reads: CAWRDKNTEAFF. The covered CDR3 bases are TGTGCCTGGAGGGACAAGAACACTGAA.

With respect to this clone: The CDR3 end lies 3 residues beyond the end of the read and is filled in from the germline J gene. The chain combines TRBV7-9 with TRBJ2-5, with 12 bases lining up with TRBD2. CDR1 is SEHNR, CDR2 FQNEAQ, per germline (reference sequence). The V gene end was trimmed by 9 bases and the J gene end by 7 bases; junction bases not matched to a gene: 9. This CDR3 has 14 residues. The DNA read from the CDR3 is TGTGCCAGTAGACTAGCGGGGGCCCCGGGGACC. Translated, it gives CASRLAGAPGT. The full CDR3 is CASRLAGAPGTQYF.

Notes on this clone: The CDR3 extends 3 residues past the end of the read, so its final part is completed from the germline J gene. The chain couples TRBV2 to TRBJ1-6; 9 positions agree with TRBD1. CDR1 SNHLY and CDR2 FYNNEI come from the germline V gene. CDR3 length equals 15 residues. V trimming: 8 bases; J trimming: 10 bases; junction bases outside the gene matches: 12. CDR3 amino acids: CASSGTGKGHSPLHF. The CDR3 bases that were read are TGTGCCAGCTCGGGGACAGGGAAAGGTCACTCACCC.

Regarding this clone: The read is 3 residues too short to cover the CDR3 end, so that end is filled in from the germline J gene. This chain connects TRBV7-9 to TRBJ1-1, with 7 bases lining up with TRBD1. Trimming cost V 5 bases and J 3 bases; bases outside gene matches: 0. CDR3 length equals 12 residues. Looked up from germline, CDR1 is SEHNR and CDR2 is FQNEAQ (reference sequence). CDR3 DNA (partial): TGTGCCAGCAGCAGGGGGCACACTGAA. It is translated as CASSRGHTE. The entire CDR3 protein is CASSRGHTEAFF.

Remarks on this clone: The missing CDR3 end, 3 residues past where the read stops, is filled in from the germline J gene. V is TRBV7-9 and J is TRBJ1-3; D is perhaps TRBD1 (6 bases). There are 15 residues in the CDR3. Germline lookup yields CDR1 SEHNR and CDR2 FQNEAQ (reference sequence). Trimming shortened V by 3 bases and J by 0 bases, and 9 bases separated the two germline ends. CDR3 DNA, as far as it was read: TGTGCCAGCAGCTTGACAGGTCCCTCTGGAAACACC. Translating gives CASSLTGPSGNT. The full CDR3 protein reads CASSLTGPSGNTIYF. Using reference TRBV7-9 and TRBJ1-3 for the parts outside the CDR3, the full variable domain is DTGVSQNPRHKITKRGQNVTFRCDPISEHNRLYWYRQTLGQGPEFLTYFQNEAQLEKSRLLSDRFSAERPKGSFSTLEIQRTEQGDSAMYLCASSLTGPSGNTIYFGEGSWLTVV.

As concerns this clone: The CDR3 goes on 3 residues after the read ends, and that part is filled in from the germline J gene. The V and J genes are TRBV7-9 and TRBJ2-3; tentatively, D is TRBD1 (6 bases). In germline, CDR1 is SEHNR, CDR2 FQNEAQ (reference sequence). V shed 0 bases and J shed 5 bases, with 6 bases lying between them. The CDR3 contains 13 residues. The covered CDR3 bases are TGTGCCAGCAGCTTAGCAGGGGGAGATACG. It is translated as CASSLAGGDT. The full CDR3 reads CASSLAGGDTQYF.

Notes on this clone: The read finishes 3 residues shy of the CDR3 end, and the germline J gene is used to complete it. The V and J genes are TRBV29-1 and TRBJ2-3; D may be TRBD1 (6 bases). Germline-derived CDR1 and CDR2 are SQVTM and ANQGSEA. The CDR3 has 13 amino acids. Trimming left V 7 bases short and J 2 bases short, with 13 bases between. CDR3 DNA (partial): TGCAGCGCCCGACAGGAGTTCACAGATACG. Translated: CSARQEFTDT. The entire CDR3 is CSARQEFTDTQYF.

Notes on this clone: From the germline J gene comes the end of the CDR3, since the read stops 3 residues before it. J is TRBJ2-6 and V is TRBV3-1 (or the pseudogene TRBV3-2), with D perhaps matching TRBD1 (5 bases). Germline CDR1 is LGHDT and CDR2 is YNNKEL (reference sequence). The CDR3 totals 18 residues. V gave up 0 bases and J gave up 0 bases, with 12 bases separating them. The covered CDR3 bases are TGTGCCAGCAGCCAAGATGGGGCATCCTTCTCTGGGGCCAACGTC. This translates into CASSQDGASFSGANV. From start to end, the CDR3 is CASSQDGASFSGANVLTF.

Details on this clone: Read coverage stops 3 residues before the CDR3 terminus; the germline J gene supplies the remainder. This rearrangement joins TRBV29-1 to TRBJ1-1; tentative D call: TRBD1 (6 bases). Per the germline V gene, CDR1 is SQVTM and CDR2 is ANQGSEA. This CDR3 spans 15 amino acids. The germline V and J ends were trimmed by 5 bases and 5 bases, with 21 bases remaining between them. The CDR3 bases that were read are TGCAGCGTTACTATAGTCGGGGGGCCTGGAACTGAA. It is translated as CSVTIVGGPGTE. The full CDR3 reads CSVTIVGGPGTEAFF.

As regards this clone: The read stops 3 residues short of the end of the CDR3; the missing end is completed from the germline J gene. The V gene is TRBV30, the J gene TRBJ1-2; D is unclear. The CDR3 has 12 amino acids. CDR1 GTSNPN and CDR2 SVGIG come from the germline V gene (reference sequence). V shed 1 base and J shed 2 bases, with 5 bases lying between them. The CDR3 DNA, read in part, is TGTGCCTGGAGTGGGGCAAACTATGGC. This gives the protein CAWSGANYG. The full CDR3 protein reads CAWSGANYGYTF.

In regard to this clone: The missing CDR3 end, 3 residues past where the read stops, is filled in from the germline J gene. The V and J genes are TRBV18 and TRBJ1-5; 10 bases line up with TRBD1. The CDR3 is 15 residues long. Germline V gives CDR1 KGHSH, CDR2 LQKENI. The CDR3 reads CASSPLPGQGSPQHF. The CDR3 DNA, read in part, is TGTGCCAGCTCACCCCTCCCGGGACAGGGGAGTCCC.

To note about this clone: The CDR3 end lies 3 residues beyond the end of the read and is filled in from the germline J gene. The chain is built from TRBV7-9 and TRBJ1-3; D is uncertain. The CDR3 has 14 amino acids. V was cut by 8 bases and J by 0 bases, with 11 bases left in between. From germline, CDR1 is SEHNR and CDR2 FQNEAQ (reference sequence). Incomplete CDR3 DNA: TGTGCCAGCGAAACAGCAAACTCTGGAAACACC. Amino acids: CASETANSGNT. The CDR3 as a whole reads CASETANSGNTIYF. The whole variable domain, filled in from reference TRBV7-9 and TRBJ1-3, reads DTGVSQNPRHKITKRGQNVTFRCDPISEHNRLYWYRQTLGQGPEFLTYFQNEAQLEKSRLLSDRFSAERPKGSFSTLEIQRTEQGDSAMYLCASETANSGNTIYFGEGSWLTVV.

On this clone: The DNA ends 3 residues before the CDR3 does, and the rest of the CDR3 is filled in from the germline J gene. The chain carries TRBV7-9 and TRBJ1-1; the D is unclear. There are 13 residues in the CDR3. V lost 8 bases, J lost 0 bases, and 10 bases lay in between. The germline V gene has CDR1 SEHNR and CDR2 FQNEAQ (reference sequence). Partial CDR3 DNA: TGTGCCAGCGGGCTTTTGGTGAACACTGAA. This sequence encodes CASGLLVNTE. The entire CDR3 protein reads CASGLLVNTEAFF.

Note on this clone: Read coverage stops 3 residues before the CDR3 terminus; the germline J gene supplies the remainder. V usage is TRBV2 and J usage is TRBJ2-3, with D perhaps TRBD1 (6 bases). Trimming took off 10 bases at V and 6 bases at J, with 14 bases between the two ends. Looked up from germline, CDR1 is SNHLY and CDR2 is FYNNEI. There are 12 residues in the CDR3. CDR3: CATTLGADTQYF. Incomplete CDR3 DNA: TGTGCCACTACCCTGGGGGCGGATACG.

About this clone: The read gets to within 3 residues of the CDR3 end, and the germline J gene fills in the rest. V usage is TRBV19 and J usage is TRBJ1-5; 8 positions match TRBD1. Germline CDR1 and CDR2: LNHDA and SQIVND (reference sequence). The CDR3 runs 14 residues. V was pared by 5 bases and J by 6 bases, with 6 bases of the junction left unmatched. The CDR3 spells CASSGDRLVQPQHF. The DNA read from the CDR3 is TGTGCCAGTAGTGGGGACAGGTTAGTTCAGCCC.

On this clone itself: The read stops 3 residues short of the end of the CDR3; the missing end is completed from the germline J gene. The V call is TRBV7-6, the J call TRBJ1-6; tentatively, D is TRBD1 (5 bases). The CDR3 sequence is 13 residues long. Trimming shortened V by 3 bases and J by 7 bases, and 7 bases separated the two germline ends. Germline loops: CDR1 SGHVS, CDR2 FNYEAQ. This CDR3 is CASSLDKNSPLHF. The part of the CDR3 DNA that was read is TGTGCCAGCAGCTTGGACAAGAATTCACCC.

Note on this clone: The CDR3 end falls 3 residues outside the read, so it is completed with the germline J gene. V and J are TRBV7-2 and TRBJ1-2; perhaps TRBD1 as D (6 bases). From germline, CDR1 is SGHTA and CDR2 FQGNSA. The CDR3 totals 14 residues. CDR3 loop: CASSLQGQGGGYTF. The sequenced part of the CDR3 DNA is TGTGCCAGCAGCTTACAGGGGCAGGGAGGCGGC. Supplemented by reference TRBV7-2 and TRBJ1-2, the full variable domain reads GAGVSQSPSNKVTEKGKDVELRCDPISGHTALYWYRQSLGQGLEFLIYFQGNSAPDKSGLPSDRFSAERTGGSVSTLTIQRTQQEDSAVYLCASSLQGQGGGYTFGSGTRLTVV.

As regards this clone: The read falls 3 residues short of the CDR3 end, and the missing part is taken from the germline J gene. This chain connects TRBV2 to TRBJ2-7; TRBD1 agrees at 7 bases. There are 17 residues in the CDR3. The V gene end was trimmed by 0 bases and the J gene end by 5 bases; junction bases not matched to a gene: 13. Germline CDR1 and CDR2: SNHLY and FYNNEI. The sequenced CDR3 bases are TGTGCCAGCAGTGAAGCCCGACAGGGTCTTCGTAATAACGAG. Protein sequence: CASSEARQGLRNNE. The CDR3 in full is CASSEARQGLRNNEQYF.